Below, one T cell receptor (beta chain) is given with its context. The antigen is undetermined. Regarding treatment: oral pan-JAK inhibitor, 5-10 mg twice daily. CD4+ and CD8+ T cells were sorted from PBMCs. V was trimmed by 5 bases and J by 4 bases, leaving 13 bases between them. Germline CDR1 reads SGHAT; CDR2 reads FQDESV (reference sequence). CDR3 length equals 14 residues. The sample is drawn from a study of CD8+ T cells in alopecia areata. Study-level points and caveats: Scalp samples also contribute reads from the resident alphabeta T cells found in normal skin.

After isolation, RNA underwent reverse transcription to generate cDNA as the sequencing template. Libraries were prepared by immunoSEQ multiplex PCR; TCRdb keeps only in-frame clonotypes and omits some of them. The data hold around 290,000 clones, with 55% to 70% observed a single time. The rearrangement joins TRBV11-1 to TRBJ2-3; TRBD2 is a possible D gene (6 bases). Sequencing was performed on CD4+ T cells sorted from blood, taken at week 24, from a patient treated with tofacitinib. The receptor's source is a human donor with alopecia areata. Here the CDR3 reads CASSPTRRADTQYF. The CDR3 DNA reads TGTGCCAGCAGCCCAACACGGAGGGCAGATACGCAGTATTTT.